The rows below give T cell receptor beta chains drawn from one sample of a study of STAT5B mutations in CD4+ large granular lymphocyte leukemia. This table comes from immunoSEQ multiplex PCR, and its TCRdb copy is limited to in-frame clones, with some not included. The sample records 30,000 or so clones, 70% to 90% being singletons. The sample comprised CD4+ T cells from blood buffy coats. These receptors all stem from a human donor in good health. Each CDR3 is given with its conserved first and last residue. D genes are given only for firm matches. Size is omitted from some rows. Given values are once, few, many or a class for expanded clones.

15	-	TRBJ2-1	TRBV4-3	TRBD2	TGCGCCAGCAGCCGTGGGCGGGAGTTGGGGAATGAGCAGTTCTTC	CASSRGRELGNEQFF
14	-	TRBJ1-3	TRBV10-1	-	TGCGCCAGCAGTGCGGGCTACTCTGGAAACACCATATATTTT	CASSAGYSGNTIYF
14	-	TRBJ2-7	TRBV29-1	-	TGCAGCGTCGTAGGTGGGGTGGCCGGATACGAGCAGTACTTC	CSVVGGVAGYEQYF
16	-	TRBJ1-3	TRBV30	-	TGTGCCTGGAGTGTTTCACCGACACCCTCTGGAAACACCATATATTTT	CAWSVSPTPSGNTIYF
13	-	TRBJ1-2	TRBV30	TRBD1	TGTGCCTGGAGTCCAGGGGGACCCTATGGCTACACCTTC	CAWSPGGPYGYTF
15	-	TRBJ2-5	TRBV10-2	-	TGCGCCAGCAGAGGGGGTAGCGGACTCCAAGAGACCCAGTACTTC	CASRGGSGLQETQYF
15	-	TRBJ1-3	TRBV5-1	-	TGCGCCAGCAGCTTAGCGGACAGCTCTGGAAACACCATATATTTT	CASSLADSSGNTIYF
15	once	TRBJ1-1	TRBV9	TRBD1	TGTGCCAGCAGCGTAGTGGGACAGGGAGTGACTGAAGCTTTCTTT	CASSVVGQGVTEAFF
11	-	TRBJ1-1	TRBV6-5	TRBD1	TGTGCCACAACGACAGGGGCTGAAGCTTTCTTT	CATTTGAEAFF
17	-	TRBJ2-5	TRBV14	TRBD2	TGTGCCAGCAGCCGCAGAGCTAGCGGAGGCCGACAAGAGACCCAGTACTTC	CASSRRASGGRQETQYF
10	few	TRBJ2-1	TRBV29-1	-	TGCAGCGTTGGAGACAATGAGCAGTTCTTC	CSVGDNEQFF
15	-	TRBJ1-4	TRBV30	TRBD1	TGTGCAGGAGTGGACAGGGCCACTTCAAGGGGAAAACTGTTTTTT	CAGVDRATSRGKLFF
14	-	TRBJ2-7	TRBV7-8	-	TGTGCCAGCAGCAACCGGGACAAAGGGGGGGAGCAGTACTTC	CASSNRDKGGEQYF
12	-	TRBJ1-2	TRBV30	-	TGTGCCTGGAGGGTCCAGAACTATGGCTACACCTTC	CAWRVQNYGYTF